Sequencing of this T cell receptor beta chain was carried out in a study of blood T cell repertoires in COVID-19. Looking at the study overall: COVID-19 samples, acute and convalescent, were from the United States, Italy and Spain.

Produced via immunoSEQ multiplex PCR; TCRdb's table is partial and in-frame only. The data show under 300,000 clones, nearly 90% seen once. This CDR3 has 14 amino acids. The germline gives CDR1 MGHDK, CDR2 SYGVNS. V gave up 3 bases and J gave up 1 base, with 9 bases separating them. Source material: PBMCs or T cells enriched from blood (not recorded which). The clonotype comes from a woman aged 30 to 39 who had recovered from COVID-19. This chain links TRBV25-1 with TRBJ1-1; perhaps TRBD1 as D (5 bases). CDR3 protein: CASSEWGRNTEAFF. CDR3 nucleotide sequence: TGTGCCAGCAGTGAGTGGGGCCGGAACACTGAAGCTTTCTTT. Full variable domain (missing parts from reference TRBV25-1 and TRBJ1-1): EADIYQTPRYLVIGTGKKITLECSQTMGHDKMYWYQQDPGMELHLIHYSYGVNSTEKGDLSSESTVSRIRTEHFPLTLESARPSHTSQYLCASSEWGRNTEAFFGQGTRLTVV.